This T cell receptor (beta chain) was sequenced during a study of T cells in Graves' hyperthyroidism and ophthalmopathy. Amplification yielded TCR beta CDR3 regions, with RNA transcripts as the source. Primed by the HTBI set, a first-round RT-PCR was run on the TCR CDR3. TCRdb redid the calling of the multiplex PCR reads with MiXCR, one entry per CDR3 protein. The table has 700,000 to 950,000 distinct CDR3 sequences, roughly a third seen once. With respect to this clonotype: Being one base from a much bigger clone, this may be a read error. The conserved closing phenylalanine or tryptophan is absent in this CDR3, likely reflecting a read error.

Trimming stripped 5 bases from V and 0 bases from J, with 11 bases between. The CDR3 has 14 amino acids. Germline CDR1 reads LNHDA; CDR2 reads SQIVND (reference sequence). The receptor's source is a woman aged 40 to 49 with Graves' hyperthyroidism. The chain recombines TRBV19 with TRBJ2-7; D is uncertain. What was sequenced was blood. CDR3 coding DNA: TGTGCCAGTAGTCTTCAAATGAGCTCCTACGAGCAGTACCTC. Amino acid sequence: CASSLQMSSYEQYL.